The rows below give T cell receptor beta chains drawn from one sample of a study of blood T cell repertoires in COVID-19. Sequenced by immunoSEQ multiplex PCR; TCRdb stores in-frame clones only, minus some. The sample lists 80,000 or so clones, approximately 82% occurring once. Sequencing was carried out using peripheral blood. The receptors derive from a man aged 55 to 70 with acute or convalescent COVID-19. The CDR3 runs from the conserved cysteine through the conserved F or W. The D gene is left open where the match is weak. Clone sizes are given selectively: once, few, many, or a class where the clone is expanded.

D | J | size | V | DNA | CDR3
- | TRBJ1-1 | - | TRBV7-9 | TGTGCCAGCCGCGGGGGCACTGAAGCTTTCTTT | CASRGGTEAFF
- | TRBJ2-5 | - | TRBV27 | TGTGCCAGCAGTTTAGCGGGGGCGATTCAAGAGACCCAGTACTTC | CASSLAGAIQETQYF
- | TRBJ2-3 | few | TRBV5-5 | TGTGCCAGCAGCTTGGGGCTAGCAGATTACACAGATACGCAGTATTTT | CASSLGLADYTDTQYF
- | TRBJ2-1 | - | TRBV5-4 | TGTGCCAGCAGCTTGGATCAGGGGAGTGGTGAGCAGTTCTTC | CASSLDQGSGEQFF
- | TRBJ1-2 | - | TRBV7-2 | TGTGCCAGCAGCTTTACAGCGGGGGTGGAAGACGGCTATGGCTACACCTTC | CASSFTAGVEDGYGYTF
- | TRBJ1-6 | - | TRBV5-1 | TGCGCCAGCAGCTTTGGTGGGGAGAGGAATTCACCCCTCCACTTT | CASSFGGERNSPLHF
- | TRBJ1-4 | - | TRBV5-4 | TGTGCCAGCAGCTTGGGGGGGGGTCGAAATGAAAAACTGTTTTTT | CASSLGGGRNEKLFF
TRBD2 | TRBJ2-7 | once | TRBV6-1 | TGTGCCAGCAGTGAAGGACTAGCGGGAGGCCTGCAGTACTTC | CASSEGLAGGLQYF
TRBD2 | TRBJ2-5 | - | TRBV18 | TGTGCCAGCCCTAGCGGGCAGACCCAGTACTTC | CASPSGQTQYF
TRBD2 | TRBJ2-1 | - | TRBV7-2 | TGTGCCAGCAGCCCGAGACGGGGGGGCGAAAATGAGCAGTTCTTC | CASSPRRGGENEQFF
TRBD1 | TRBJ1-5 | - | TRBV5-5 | TGTGCCAGCAGCTTGAACGCCCTTGGGGACAGTCATCAGCCCCAGCATTTT | CASSLNALGDSHQPQHF
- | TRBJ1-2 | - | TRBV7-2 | TGTGCCAGCACCCAAACGACAGATCCTGCTTCTGGCTACACCTTC | CASTQTTDPASGYTF
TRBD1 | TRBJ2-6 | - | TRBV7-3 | TGTGCCAGCAGCTTGGCCGGACAGGGTCGCTCTGGGGCCAACGTCCTGACTTTC | CASSLAGQGRSGANVLTF
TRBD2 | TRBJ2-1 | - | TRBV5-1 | TGCGCCAGCAGCTTGTTAGCGGGGGACTACAATGAGCAGTTCTTC | CASSLLAGDYNEQFF
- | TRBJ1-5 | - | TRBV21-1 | TGTGCCAGCAGCACGTATCAGCCCCAGCATTTT | CASSTYQPQHF
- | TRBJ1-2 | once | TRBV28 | TGTGCCAGCAGTTCCCCTACTGTTCCCTATGGCTACACCTTC | CASSSPTVPYGYTF
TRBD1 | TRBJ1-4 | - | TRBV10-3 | TGTGCCATCAGTGAGTCGACAGGGACGGTGGAAAAACTGTTTTTT | CAISESTGTVEKLFF
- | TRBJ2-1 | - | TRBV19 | TGTGCCAGTAGTCCCTCCGGGACTCGTCGAGGCAATGAGCAGTTCTTC | CASSPSGTRRGNEQFF
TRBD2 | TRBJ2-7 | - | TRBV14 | TGTGCCAGCAGCCAACACCTAGCGGGAGGGTCTCGCGAGCAGTACTTC | CASSQHLAGGSREQYF
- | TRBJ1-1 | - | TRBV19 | TGTGCCAGTAGTATCAGGGCTGGAGGGGATGGAAGAGCTTTCTTT | CASSIRAGGDGRAFF
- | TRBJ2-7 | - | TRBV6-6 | TGTGCCAGCCAGGGCGTAGCCTCCTACGAGCAGTACTTC | CASQGVASYEQYF
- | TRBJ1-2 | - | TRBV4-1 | TGCGCCAGCAGCCAAGATGAAGGGGCTTCCTATGGCTACACCTTC | CASSQDEGASYGYTF
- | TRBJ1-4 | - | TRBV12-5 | TGTGCTAGTGGTTTGGTACGGGCAGGCGGGCTTGAAAAACTGTTTTTT | CASGLVRAGGLEKLFF
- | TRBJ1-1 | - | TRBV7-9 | TGTGCCAGCAGCCCTGGGTCCGGGAACGCTGAAGCTTTCTTT | CASSPGSGNAEAFF
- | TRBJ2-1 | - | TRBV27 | TGTGCCAGCAGTTTATCGTACCTAGCTTGGGGACGGGGGAATGAGCAGTTCTTC | CASSLSYLAWGRGNEQFF
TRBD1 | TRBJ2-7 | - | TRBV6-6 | TGTGCCAGCAGCCTCGACAGGGGCGAGCAGTACTTC | CASSLDRGEQYF
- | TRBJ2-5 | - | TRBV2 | TGTGCCAGCAGTGATAGGGCAGGGTGGCAAGAGACCCAGTACTTC | CASSDRAGWQETQYF
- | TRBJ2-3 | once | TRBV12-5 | TGTGCTAGTGGCCGGACTGATATGACAGATACGCAGTATTTT | CASGRTDMTDTQYF
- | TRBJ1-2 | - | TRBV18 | TGTGCCAGCTCACTACAGACTAACTATGGCTACACCTTC | CASSLQTNYGYTF
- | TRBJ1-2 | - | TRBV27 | TGTGCCAGCAGTCTGGGGGGGAGCTATGGCTACACCTTC | CASSLGGSYGYTF
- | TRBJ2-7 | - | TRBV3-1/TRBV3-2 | TGTGCCAGCAGCCAAGATCGGGTTGCTGGTGAGCAGTACTTC | CASSQDRVAGEQYF
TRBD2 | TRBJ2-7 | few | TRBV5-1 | TGCGCCAGCAGCTTGAATATAGCGGGAAGCTACGAGCAGTACTTC | CASSLNIAGSYEQYF
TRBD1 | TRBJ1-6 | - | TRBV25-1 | TGTGCCAGCAGTCCCGGACAGGGGTTTGGTTCACCCCTCCACTTT | CASSPGQGFGSPLHF
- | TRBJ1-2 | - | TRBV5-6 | TGTGCCAGCAGCTTGTATCATGGCTACACCTTC | CASSLYHGYTF
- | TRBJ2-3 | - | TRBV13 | TGTGCCAGCAGCTTACGATATCGTCGCAGGCCCACAGATACGCAGTATTTT | CASSLRYRRRPTDTQYF
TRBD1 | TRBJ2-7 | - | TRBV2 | TGTGCCAGCAGACGCGACCGGGACAGCAAAATCCCCTACGAGCAGTACTTC | CASRRDRDSKIPYEQYF
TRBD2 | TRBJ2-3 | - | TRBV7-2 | TGTGCCAGCAGCTTAGACCCTCTGGTCGGGAGGGCCAGAGATACGCAGTATTTT | CASSLDPLVGRARDTQYF
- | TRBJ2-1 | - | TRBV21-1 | TGTGCCAGCAGTCCCTCAAGGGACAGGTGCCGGTTCTTC | CASSPSRDRCRFF
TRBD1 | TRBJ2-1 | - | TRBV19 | TGTGCCAGTAGTCGACCCGGACAGGGGCGGTACAATGAGCAGTTCTTC | CASSRPGQGRYNEQFF
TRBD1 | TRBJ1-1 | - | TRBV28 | TGTGCCAGCAGTTTATGGACAGGGGGAATTACTGAAGCTTTCTTT | CASSLWTGGITEAFF
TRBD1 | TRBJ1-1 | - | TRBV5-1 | TGCGCCAGCAGCCGTATCGGACAGGCCAACACTGAAGCTTTCTTT | CASSRIGQANTEAFF
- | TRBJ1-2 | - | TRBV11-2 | TGTGCCAGCAGCTCTATAGTGGGGGCAGGAGGCTACACCTTC | CASSSIVGAGGYTF
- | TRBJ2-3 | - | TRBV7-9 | TGTGCCAGCAGCCCAACCGGGACTCAAAGCACAGATACGCAGTATTTT | CASSPTGTQSTDTQYF
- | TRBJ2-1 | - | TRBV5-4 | TGTGCCAGCAGGTCCACCGGTGGCAATGAGCAGTTCTTC | CASRSTGGNEQFF
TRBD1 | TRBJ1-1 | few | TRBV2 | TGTGCCAGCGACCGGGACAGGATAGAAGCTTTCTTT | CASDRDRIEAFF
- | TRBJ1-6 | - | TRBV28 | TGTGCCAGCAGTTTGGGAGGGTCCTCACCCCTCCACTTT | CASSLGGSSPLHF
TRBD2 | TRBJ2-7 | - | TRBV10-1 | TGCGCCAGCAGTGATTTGGCGGGAGGGCACTACGAGCAGTACTTC | CASSDLAGGHYEQYF
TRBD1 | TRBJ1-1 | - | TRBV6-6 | TGTGCCAGCAGATCCCGACAGGGCTTGAACACTGAAGCTTTCTTT | CASRSRQGLNTEAFF
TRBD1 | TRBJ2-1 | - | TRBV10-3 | TGTGCCATCGCAGGGGACAGTGGCAATGAGCAGTTCTTC | CAIAGDSGNEQFF
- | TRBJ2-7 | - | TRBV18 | TGTGCCAGCTCACCAGGAGGAGCAGGAACCTACGAGCAGTACTTC | CASSPGGAGTYEQYF
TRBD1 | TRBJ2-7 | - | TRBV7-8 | TGTGCCAGCAGCTTGCCGGGACAGGGGTATCACGAGCAGTACTTC | CASSLPGQGYHEQYF
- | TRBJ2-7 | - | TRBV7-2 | TGTGCCAGCAGCGCTACACAGATTTCCTACGAGCAGTACTTC | CASSATQISYEQYF
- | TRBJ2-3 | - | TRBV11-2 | TGTGCCAGCAGCTCTGTAAGACAAGATACGCAGTATTTT | CASSSVRQDTQYF
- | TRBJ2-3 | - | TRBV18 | TGTGCCAGCTCACCACCGAGGCCTCATTCAGATACGCAGTATTTT | CASSPPRPHSDTQYF
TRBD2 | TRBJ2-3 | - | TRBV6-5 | TGTGCCAGCAGCTCCGGACTAGCGGGAGGAGATACGCAGTATTTT | CASSSGLAGGDTQYF
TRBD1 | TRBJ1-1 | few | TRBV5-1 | TGCGCCAGCAGCAGCAGGGGGCCCCCCATGAACACTGAAGCTTTCTTT | CASSSRGPPMNTEAFF
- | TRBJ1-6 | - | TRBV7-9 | TGTGCCAGCAACTTACAGGGCGATAATTCACCCCTCCACTTT | CASNLQGDNSPLHF
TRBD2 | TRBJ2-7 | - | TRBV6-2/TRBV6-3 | TGTGCCAGCAGTTACCCCGGACTAGCCTACGAGCAGTACTTC | CASSYPGLAYEQYF